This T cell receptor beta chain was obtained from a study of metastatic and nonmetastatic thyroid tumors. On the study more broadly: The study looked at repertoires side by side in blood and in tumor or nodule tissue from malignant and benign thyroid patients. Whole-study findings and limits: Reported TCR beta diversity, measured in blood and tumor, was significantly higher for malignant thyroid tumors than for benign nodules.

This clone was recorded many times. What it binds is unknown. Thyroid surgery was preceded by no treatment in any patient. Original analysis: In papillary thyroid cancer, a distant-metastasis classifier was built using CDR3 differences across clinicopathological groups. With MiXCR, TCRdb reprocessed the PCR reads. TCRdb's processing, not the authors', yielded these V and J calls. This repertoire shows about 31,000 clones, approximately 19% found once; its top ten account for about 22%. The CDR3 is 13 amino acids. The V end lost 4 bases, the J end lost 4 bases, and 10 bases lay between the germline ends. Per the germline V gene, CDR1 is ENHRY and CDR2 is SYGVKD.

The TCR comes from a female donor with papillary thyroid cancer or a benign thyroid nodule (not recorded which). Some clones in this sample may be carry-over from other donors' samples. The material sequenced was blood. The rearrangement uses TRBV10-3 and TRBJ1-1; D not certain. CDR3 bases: TGTGCCATCAGTGGATTGGGGAGCACTGAAGCTTTCTTT. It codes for CAISGLGSTEAFF.